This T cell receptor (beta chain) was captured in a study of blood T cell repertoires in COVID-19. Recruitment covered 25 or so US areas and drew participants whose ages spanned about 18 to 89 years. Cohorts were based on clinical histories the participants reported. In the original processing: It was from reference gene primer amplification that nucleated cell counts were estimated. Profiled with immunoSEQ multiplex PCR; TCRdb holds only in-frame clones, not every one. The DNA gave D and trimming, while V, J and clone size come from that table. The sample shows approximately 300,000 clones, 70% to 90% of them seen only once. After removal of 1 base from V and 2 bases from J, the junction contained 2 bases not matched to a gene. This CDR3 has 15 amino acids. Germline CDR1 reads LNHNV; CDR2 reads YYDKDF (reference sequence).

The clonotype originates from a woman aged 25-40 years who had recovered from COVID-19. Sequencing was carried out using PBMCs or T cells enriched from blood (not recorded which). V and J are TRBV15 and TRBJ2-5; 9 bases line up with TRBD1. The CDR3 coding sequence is TGTGCCACCAGCAGAGGTGGACAGGGGCAAGAGACCCAGTACTTC. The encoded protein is CATSRGGQGQETQYF.